This is a list of T cell receptor beta chains from one sample in a study of early stage breast cancer tumors. Sequencing used immunoSEQ multiplex PCR; TCRdb keeps in-frame clones, though not all of them. This sample has about 7,600 clones; over 60% occur once, and the top ten carry roughly 7.2%. Sequenced input: breast tumor tissue. The receptors originated from an older person with breast cancer. Each CDR3 is given with its conserved first and last residue. D genes are given only for firm matches. Clone size is shown for a subset of rows, as once, few, many or a class of expanded clone.

V	size	length	D	J	CDR3	DNA
TRBV2	-	14	TRBD1	TRBJ2-7	CASNAGDRSYEQYF	TGTGCCAGCAACGCCGGGGACAGGTCCTACGAGCAGTACTTC
TRBV5-1	few	14	-	TRBJ1-1	CASSETVMNTEAFF	TGCGCCAGCAGCGAGACAGTTATGAACACTGAAGCTTTCTTT
TRBV27	-	16	TRBD1	TRBJ2-7	CASRPWTGGDRDEQYF	TGTGCCAGCAGACCCTGGACAGGGGGCGATCGGGACGAGCAGTACTTC
TRBV6-1	-	14	TRBD2	TRBJ2-2	CASRIAGHTGELFF	TGTGCCAGCAGGATAGCGGGGCACACCGGGGAGCTGTTTTTT
TRBV6-1	few	12	-	TRBJ1-2	CASSEGSYGYTF	TGTGCCAGCAGTGAGGGCAGTTATGGCTACACCTTC
TRBV4-2	few	17	TRBD1	TRBJ2-5	CASSQLSSGTGGETQYF	TGTGCCAGCAGCCAATTGTCCTCCGGGACAGGGGGAGAGACCCAGTACTTC
TRBV19	-	13	-	TRBJ1-2	CASSIGSYYGYTF	TGTGCCAGTAGTATAGGTAGTTACTATGGCTACACCTTC
TRBV19	once	13	-	TRBJ2-1	CASSISGANEQFF	TGTGCCAGTAGTATATCTGGGGCGAATGAGCAGTTCTTC
TRBV7-9	-	16	TRBD2	TRBJ2-3	CASSDSGGSSTDTQYF	TGTGCCAGCAGCGATAGCGGGGGCTCTAGCACAGATACGCAGTATTTT
TRBV7-8	-	14	TRBD1	TRBJ1-2	CASSYRGLGYGYTF	TGTGCCAGCAGCTACAGGGGGTTGGGCTATGGCTACACCTTC
TRBV28	few	14	TRBD1	TRBJ1-5	CASSRQGEGRPQHF	TGTGCCAGCAGTCGACAGGGGGAGGGTAGGCCCCAGCATTTT
TRBV5-8	-	13	-	TRBJ2-7	CASSLVALGEQYF	TGTGCCAGCAGCTTGGTGGCCCTAGGCGAGCAGTACTTC
TRBV4-3	-	14	-	TRBJ1-2	CASSPDRVNYGYTF	TGCGCCAGCAGCCCCGATCGGGTAAACTATGGCTACACCTTC
TRBV6-5	medium-sized	14	TRBD1	TRBJ1-1	CASRLGQGGTEAFF	TGTGCCAGCAGGCTGGGACAGGGGGGGACTGAAGCTTTCTTT
TRBV5-1	-	15	TRBD1	TRBJ1-1	CASREGARMNTEAFF	TGCGCCAGCAGGGAGGGGGCGAGGATGAACACTGAAGCTTTCTTT
TRBV5-4	-	15	TRBD2	TRBJ2-3	CASSVGGGSTDTQYF	TGTGCCAGCAGCGTCGGCGGGGGGAGCACAGATACGCAGTATTTT
TRBV30	-	13	TRBD2	TRBJ2-7	CAWSSGGTYEQYF	TGTGCCTGGAGCTCCGGGGGGACCTACGAGCAGTACTTC
TRBV6-1	few	14	-	TRBJ2-4	CASSEGGSKNIQYF	TGTGCCAGCAGTGAAGGGGGCAGCAAAAACATTCAGTACTTC
TRBV4-3	-	14	-	TRBJ2-7	CASSQDLDSYEQYF	TGCGCCAGCAGCCAAGATCTGGACAGCTACGAGCAGTACTTC
TRBV6-6	-	15	-	TRBJ2-1	CASSYGGAEYNEQFF	TGTGCCAGCAGTTACGGGGGGGCGGAGTACAATGAGCAGTTCTTC
TRBV5-1	-	20	TRBD1	TRBJ1-3	CASSLRETGASGGSGNTIYF	TGCGCCAGCAGCCTGCGTGAGACAGGGGCGTCCGGGGGCTCTGGAAACACCATATATTTT
TRBV28	once	16	TRBD1	TRBJ1-1	CASILRTGSYPSEAFF	TGTGCCAGCATCCTCAGGACAGGGTCCTACCCAAGTGAAGCTTTCTTT
TRBV9	-	15	TRBD2	TRBJ2-7	CASSVALGGSYEQYF	TGTGCCAGCAGCGTAGCTTTGGGGGGGTCCTACGAGCAGTACTTC
TRBV5-1	-	13	-	TRBJ2-3	CASSSGVADTQYF	TGCGCCAGCAGCTCAGGGGTCGCAGATACGCAGTATTTT
TRBV20-1	-	11	TRBD2	TRBJ2-5	CSGAGQETQYF	TGCAGTGGAGCGGGGCAAGAGACCCAGTACTTC
TRBV21-1	-	19	-	TRBJ1-2	CASSNGLGRNLQENYGYTF	TGTGCCAGCAGCAACGGGCTAGGCCGCAACTTACAGGAAAACTATGGCTACACCTTC